The next 15 T cell receptor beta chains were all read from a single sample in a study of blood T cell repertoires in COVID-19. Some clones are missing from TCRdb's copy, which holds only in-frame ones; the method was immunoSEQ multiplex PCR. The table records some 260,000 clones, roughly 77% of them present only once. What was sequenced was peripheral blood. All receptors derive from an elderly woman with acute or convalescent COVID-19.

The genes are TRBV3-1 (or the pseudogene TRBV3-2) and TRBJ1-3; D gene uncertain. V was cut by 4 bases and J by 1 base, with 8 bases left in between. Germline V gene sequence: CDR1 LGHDT, CDR2 YNNKEL (reference sequence). The CDR3 runs to 14 residues. This chain's CDR3 is CASSLSGSGNTIYF. In nucleotides, the CDR3 is TGTGCCAGCAGCCTATCAGGTTCTGGAAACACCATATATTTT.

Concerning this clone itself: In the same sample, other DNA sequences code for this CDR3. This rearrangement joins TRBV5-1 to TRBJ1-1; a possible D gene is TRBD1 (5 bases). Germline loops: CDR1 SGHRS, CDR2 YFSETQ. Trimming pared 0 bases from V and 5 bases from J, leaving 11 bases between. This CDR3 region has 14 residues. Here the CDR3 reads CASSLEGEGTEAFF. Here the CDR3 DNA reads TGCGCCAGCAGCTTGGAAGGGGAGGGGACTGAAGCTTTCTTT.

The gene calls are TRBV11-2 and TRBJ1-1; 8 bases align to TRBD1. The CDR3 spans 14 residues. Germline V lookup: CDR1 SGHAT, CDR2 FQNNGV. With V trimmed by 1 base and J by 3 bases, 1 base remained unmatched. The CDR3 nucleotides read TGTGCCAGCAGCTTAGCGACAGGGGACACTGAAGCTTTCTTT. Translation gives CASSLATGDTEAFF.

This clone was picked up one time. The sample carries other DNA sequences with the same CDR3. The rearrangement links TRBV11-2 to TRBJ1-3, with D possibly matching TRBD1 (5 bases). Trimming removed 1 base from V and 4 bases from J, with 5 bases in between. Germline V gene lookup returns CDR1 SGHAT and CDR2 FQNNGV. The CDR3 is 13 residues long. CDR3 DNA: TGTGCCAGCAGCTTAGCAGGGGGAAACACCATATATTTT. Protein product: CASSLAGGNTIYF.

V and J are TRBV6-2 or TRBV6-3 and TRBJ2-3; 8 bases fit TRBD2. There are 14 residues in the CDR3. V was clipped by 6 bases and J by 2 bases; unmatched bases: 4. Germline CDR1 reads MNHEY; CDR2 reads SVGEGT. CDR3 coding DNA: TGTGCCAGCAGCCGGGGGGGCTCCACAGATACGCAGTATTTT. Translation: CASSRGGSTDTQYF.

The gene calls are TRBV19 and TRBJ2-1, with 15 bases matching TRBD2. CDR1 is LNHDA, CDR2 SQIVND, per germline (reference sequence). V trimming: 5 bases; J trimming: 7 bases; junction bases outside the gene matches: 9. CDR3 length: 17 amino acids. CDR3 sequence reads: CASSPRTSGGAGNEQFF. CDR3 coding DNA: TGTGCCAGTAGTCCCCGGACTAGCGGGGGGGCGGGTAATGAGCAGTTCTTC.

V gene TRBV5-4 combines with J gene TRBJ2-7; a weak D match, TRBD2 (5 bases). V dropped 2 bases and J dropped 8 bases, with 17 bases sitting between them. CDR3 length equals 14 residues. Per the germline V gene, CDR1 is SGHNT and CDR2 is YYREEE (reference sequence). This CDR3 is CASSLAGLQTQQYF. DNA of the CDR3: TGTGCCAGCAGCTTAGCTGGACTCCAGACGCAGCAGTACTTC.

J is TRBJ1-6 and V is TRBV7-9; D gene unclear. V dropped 5 bases and J dropped 10 bases, with 15 bases sitting between them. CDR3 length: 14 residues. Per germline, CDR1 SEHNR and CDR2 FQNEAQ (reference sequence). In DNA form, the CDR3 reads TGTGCCAGCAGCCAAAAAACCGGGGAATCACCCCTCCACTTT. Its translation: CASSQKTGESPLHF.

This clone has only a few counts. This chain uses TRBV28 with TRBJ2-7; TRBD2 matches 11 bases. The CDR3 spans 15 residues. Unmatched junction bases numbered 10, after V lost 6 bases and J lost 6 bases. Per germline, CDR1 MDHEN and CDR2 SYDVKM. The CDR3 nucleotides are TGTGCCAGCAGCTCACAAGCGACTAGCGGGGCCGAGCAGTACTTC. Translated: CASSSQATSGAEQYF.

This rearrangement joins TRBV19 to TRBJ1-2, with 7 bases lining up with TRBD1. V lost 2 bases, J lost 0 bases, and 6 bases stayed unmatched. This CDR3 is built from 16 residues. Germline CDR1 and CDR2: LNHDA and SQIVND (reference sequence). CDR3 sequence reads: CASSIQGDRANYGYTF. DNA for the CDR3: TGTGCCAGTAGTATACAGGGGGACAGAGCTAACTATGGCTACACCTTC.

The J gene is TRBJ1-2, the V gene TRBV6-5; D might be TRBD1 (5 bases). The CDR3 has 13 amino acids. V shed 6 bases and J shed 5 bases, with 13 bases lying between them. In germline, CDR1 is MNHEY, CDR2 SVGAGI. The CDR3 here is CASSRTGVYGYTF. The DNA of the CDR3 is TGTGCCAGCAGCCGTACAGGAGTATATGGCTACACCTTC.

This chain uses TRBV18 with TRBJ2-7; tentative D call: TRBD1 (5 bases). The CDR3 loop spans 17 amino acids. CDR1 is KGHSH and CDR2 is LQKENI in the germline V gene. V lost 6 bases and J 2 bases, leaving 23 bases between the germline ends. The CDR3 nucleotides are TGTGCCAGCTCCGACGGTAAGACAGCTAAGTCTACCTACGAGCAGTACTTC. It yields the protein CASSDGKTAKSTYEQYF.

This chain connects TRBV9 to TRBJ1-4, with 8 nucleotides matching TRBD1. The germline V gene encodes CDR1 SGDLS and CDR2 YYNGEE. CDR3 length equals 15 residues. Trimming cost V 3 bases and J 5 bases; bases outside gene matches: 6. The CDR3 is CASSDGDRLNEKLFF. The DNA of the CDR3 is TGTGCCAGCAGCGATGGGGACAGGCTGAATGAAAAACTGTTTTTT.

As DNA, the CDR3 is TGTGCCAGCAGCACAATAGGGGGACGGCTCCACTTT. This encodes CASSTIGGRLHF. The chain joins TRBV6-2 or TRBV6-3 to TRBJ1-6, with a possible D match to TRBD1 (6 bases). Trimming shortened V by 6 bases and J by 16 bases, and 16 bases separated the two germline ends. Germline values: CDR1 MNHEY, CDR2 SVGEGT. The CDR3 is made up of 12 amino acids.

This clone was counted between two and nine times. The J gene is TRBJ2-1, the V gene TRBV5-6; D is ambiguous. This CDR3 spans 15 amino acids. V was trimmed by 4 bases and J by 3 bases, leaving 14 bases between them. The germline V gene encodes CDR1 SGHDT and CDR2 YYEEEE. CDR3: CASSVEPGNYNEQFF. For the CDR3, the DNA is TGTGCCAGCAGCGTTGAACCTGGCAACTACAATGAGCAGTTCTTC.